Sequencing of this T cell receptor beta chain was carried out in a study of T cell repertoires in cytomegalovirus infection. At the level of the study: Recently identified HLA-C-restricted CMV epitopes and well-studied HLA-B-restricted CMV epitopes were used by the study. Both CMV infection and a matching HLA type were indicated by public TCR beta signatures.

Study-level findings and limits: CMV carriers with the relevant HLA were identified by cumulative public TCR beta family frequency. Dominant in the ex vivo response were TCR beta clonotypes restricted by HLA-C and specific for CMV.

TCRdb reanalysed the reads using MiXCR and keeps one entry per CDR3 protein. Altogether hundreds of thousands of distinct CDR3 sequences are present, around 31% being singletons, with the ten largest covering 15% to 20%. The germline gives CDR1 LNHDA, CDR2 SQIVND (reference sequence). V shed 1 base and J 10 bases; nucleotides not matched to a gene: 6. The length of the CDR3 is 14 residues. A remark on this clonotype: Its antigen is unknown.

The material sequenced was cultured PBMCs, taken from culture after CMV antigen stimulation. This sequence originates from a human donor in good health (CMV status not recorded). Some clones in this sample may be carry-over from other donors' samples. This rearrangement joins TRBV19 to TRBJ2-3; 9 nucleotides agree with TRBD2. The CDR3 is CASSIGSSGSSQYF. In DNA form, the CDR3 reads TGTGCCAGTAGTATAGGTAGTAGCGGGAGTTCGCAGTATTTT.